These 23 T cell receptor beta chains share one sample of origin, sequenced in a study of spatial heterogeneity in lung cancer. TCRdb reanalysed the 5' RACE reads using MiXCR and keeps one entry per CDR3 protein. The sample holds roughly 29,000 distinct CDR3 sequences, about 5.3% seen once. Time point specified: blood at routine non-recurrence follow-up after resection. Specimen: PBMCs, collected at follow-up. Every receptor here comes from a female donor with early-stage non-small cell lung cancer.

This clonotype was seen a handful of times. The V call is TRBV10-3, the J call TRBJ1-3; 8 nucleotides agree with TRBD1. This CDR3 is built from 17 residues. CDR1 and CDR2 from the germline V gene are ENHRY and SYGVKD. Trimming cost V 11 bases and J 4 bases; bases outside gene matches: 19. The DNA for the CDR3 is TGTGCCGCCTCCGGGACAGGAGCTTCCTCTCTGGGAAACACCATATATTTT. This translates into CAASGTGASSLGNTIYF.

The table lists this clonotype with a few counts. This rearrangement joins TRBV18 to TRBJ1-5; 7 bases fit TRBD1. The J segment lost 5 bases and the V segment lost 5 bases, leaving 6 bases of the junction unmatched. Germline V gene data show CDR1 as KGHSH and CDR2 as LQKENI. CDR3 length equals 14 residues. CDR3 sequence (DNA): TGTGCCAGCTCAATACAGGGGTTGGATCAGCCCCAGCATTTT. Translation gives CASSIQGLDQPQHF.

This clonotype has ten or more counts. Relative to the germline gene, one junction end is altered; a read error may explain this. This chain connects TRBV29-1 to TRBJ2-3; D might be TRBD1 or TRBD2, each matching 6 bases. Germline values: CDR1 SQVTM, CDR2 ANQGSEA. This CDR3 spans 12 amino acids. The CDR3 DNA follows: TGCAGCGTCGACGGGGGCACCGATACGCAGTATTTT. The encoded protein is CSVDGGTDTQYF.

This clonotype was seen repeatedly, ten times or more. V and J are TRBV5-4 and TRBJ2-5; D remains ambiguous. Germline V gene data show CDR1 as SGHNT and CDR2 as YYREEE (reference sequence). This CDR3 has 14 amino acids. Trimming took 0 bases from V and 2 from J, leaving 8 bases between them. The CDR3 DNA sequence: TGTGCCAGCAGCTTGGAGGGTTTACAAGAGACCCAGTACTTC. This gives the protein CASSLEGLQETQYF.

The table lists this clonotype with many counts. The V and J genes are TRBV20-1 and TRBJ1-3; D is unresolved. V lost 3 bases to trimming and J lost 0 bases, with 9 bases between them. There are 14 residues in the CDR3. Per germline, CDR1 DFQATT and CDR2 SNEGSKA (reference sequence). The CDR3 is CSASRDNSGNTIYF. The CDR3 nucleotides are TGCAGTGCTAGCCGAGACAACTCTGGAAACACCATATATTTT.

This clonotype has at least ten counts. This chain joins TRBV12-2 and TRBJ2-7. TRBV12-2 corresponds to a pseudogene. The CDR3 contains 13 residues. CDR3 amino acids: CASRSPSAYEQYF. The DNA of the CDR3 is TGTGCAAGTCGCTCCCCGTCGGCCTACGAGCAGTACTTC.

The sample holds many counts of this clonotype. The J gene is TRBJ2-3, the V gene TRBV7-2, with unresolved D. V lost 5 bases, J lost 0 bases, and 6 bases lay in between. In germline, CDR1 is SGHTA, CDR2 FQGNSA. The CDR3 runs 13 residues. CDR3 sequence reads: CASSGYSTDTQYF. In DNA form, the CDR3 reads TGTGCCAGCAGCGGGTATAGCACAGATACGCAGTATTTT.

This clonotype was detected many times. This chain links TRBV28 with TRBJ2-2, with a possible D match to TRBD1 (5 bases). Trimming removed 8 bases at V and 5 bases at J, with 15 bases between. CDR3 length equals 14 residues. CDR1 is MDHEN, CDR2 SYDVKM, per germline. CDR3 protein: CASGSDSTTGELFF. DNA of the CDR3: TGTGCCAGCGGGTCCGACAGTACAACCGGGGAGCTGTTTTTT.

This clonotype was recorded at least ten times. This rearrangement joins TRBV12-3 or TRBV12-4 to TRBJ2-5, with a possible D match to TRBD2 (5 bases). This CDR3 has 14 residues. V was trimmed by 1 base and J by 10 bases, leaving 16 bases between them. DNA of the CDR3: TGTGCCAGCAGTTTAGGAGGGTTGGTCGTGGACCAGTACTTC. Amino acids: CASSLGGLVVDQYF.

This clonotype appeared many times. The genes are TRBV6-2 or TRBV6-3 and TRBJ2-5; TRBD2 aligns across 11 bases. The germline CDR1 and CDR2 sequences are MNHEY and SVGEGT. V lost 6 bases, J lost 2 bases, and 5 bases stayed unmatched. This CDR3 region has 15 residues. CDR3 bases: TGTGCCAGCAGGAGACTAGCGGGGACACAAGAGACCCAGTACTTC. Its translation is CASRRLAGTQETQYF.

This clonotype has a count of ten or more. CDR3 DNA sequence: TGTGCCAGCAACCGGGGGGACGAGCAGTACTTC. Translating it yields CASNRGDEQYF. J is TRBJ2-7 and V is TRBV27, with 7 bases fitting TRBD2. The trim removed 7 bases at V and 5 bases at J, leaving 2 bases unmatched. Germline assignment: CDR1 MNHEY and CDR2 SMNVEV (reference sequence). This CDR3 comprises 11 residues.

This clonotype was recorded at least ten times. The chain has TRBV6-2 or TRBV6-3 and TRBJ1-5, with 7 bases that match TRBD1. CDR1 is MNHEY and CDR2 is SVGEGT in the germline V gene. V dropped 5 bases and J dropped 5; count of bases not matched to a gene: 6. This CDR3 contains 14 residues. The CDR3 here is CASSPTGNHQPQHF. Here the CDR3 DNA reads TGTGCCAGCAGTCCGACAGGGAATCATCAGCCCCAGCATTTT.

Ten or more counts support this clonotype. The genes are TRBV20-1 and TRBJ1-1, with D hard to call. Germline CDR1 reads DFQATT; CDR2 reads SNEGSKA (reference sequence). Trimming pared 0 bases from V and 4 bases from J, leaving 15 bases between. The CDR3 loop spans 15 amino acids. CDR3 region: CSAREGALGSTEAFF. The DNA of the CDR3 is TGCAGTGCTAGAGAGGGCGCTTTGGGAAGCACTGAAGCTTTCTTT.

Many counts were recorded for this clonotype. This sequence joins TRBV5-1 and TRBJ2-2; D gene uncertain. Between the trimmed V and J ends, which lost 1 base and 7 bases, there was a span of 11 bases. There are 14 residues in the CDR3. Germline values: CDR1 SGHRS, CDR2 YFSETQ. CDR3 nucleotides: TGCGCCAGCAGCTTGCGGCAGGATGGCGGGGAGCTGTTTTTT. Translation: CASSLRQDGGELFF. The variable domain in full, with the rest retrieved from reference TRBV5-1 and TRBJ2-2, is KAGVTQTPRYLIKTRGQQVTLSCSPISGHRSVSWYQQTPGQGLQFLFEYFSETQRNKGNFPGRFSGRQFSNSRSEMNVSTLELGDSALYLCASSLRQDGGELFFGEGSRLTVL.

This clonotype was detected ten times or more. The rearrangement links TRBV2 to TRBJ2-2; 7 nucleotides line up with TRBD2. Looked up from germline, CDR1 is SNHLY and CDR2 is FYNNEI. This CDR3 comprises 13 residues. J lost 1 base, V lost 8 bases, and 1 base had no gene match. The CDR3 protein is CASGGENTGELFF. CDR3 coding DNA: TGTGCCAGCGGGGGGGAGAACACCGGGGAGCTGTTTTTT.

This clonotype was seen repeatedly, ten times or more. This chain links TRBV18 with TRBJ2-5; D uncertain. Deletions cut 5 bases from V and 4 bases from J, with 11 bases between. The CDR3 contains 13 residues. Germline values: CDR1 KGHSH, CDR2 LQKENI. In nucleotides, the CDR3 is TGTGCCAGCTCAACGGGCCTGACAGAGACCCAGTACTTC. Its protein is CASSTGLTETQYF. Full variable domain (missing parts from reference TRBV18 and TRBJ2-5): NAGVMQNPRHLVRRRGQEARLRCSPMKGHSHVYWYRQLPEEGLKFMVYLQKENIIDESGMPKERFSAEFPKEGPSILRIQQVVRGDSAAYFCASSTGLTETQYFGPGTRLLVL.

This clonotype appeared a few times. The chain employs TRBV27 and TRBJ1-1; D is perhaps TRBD1 (5 bases). Germline CDR1 and CDR2: MNHEY and SMNVEV (reference sequence). V was cut by 6 bases and J by 0 bases, with 11 bases left in between. CDR3 length equals 14 residues. CDR3: CASSRGQMNTEAFF. In DNA form, the CDR3 reads TGTGCCAGCAGCCGAGGACAAATGAACACTGAAGCTTTCTTT.

Many counts were recorded for this clonotype. The V call is TRBV20-1, the J call TRBJ2-3; 7 positions agree with TRBD2. V lost 0 bases to trimming and J lost 0 bases; unmatched junction nucleotides: 9. The CDR3 loop spans 17 amino acids. Germline loops: CDR1 DFQATT, CDR2 SNEGSKA (reference sequence). This chain's CDR3 is CSARDLAGASSTDTQYF. The CDR3 coding sequence is TGCAGTGCTAGAGATCTGGCGGGAGCCTCTAGCACAGATACGCAGTATTTT.

V and J are TRBV6-5 and TRBJ2-7; 8 nucleotides agree with TRBD1. Germline V gene sequence: CDR1 MNHEY, CDR2 SVGAGI. Trimming took 6 bases from V and 2 from J; bases not matched to a gene: 9. The CDR3 consists of 15 residues. CDR3 nucleotide sequence: TGTGCCAGCAGGAACTTAATGACAGGGGCCTACGAGCAGTACTTC. Protein sequence: CASRNLMTGAYEQYF.

This clonotype was seen more than once but under ten times. A read error is possible here, since a much larger clone lies one base away. The V and J genes are TRBV7-9 and TRBJ2-1; 10 bases are a match to TRBD2. The CDR3 is 18 residues long. Germline CDR1 reads SEHNR; CDR2 reads FQNEAQ (reference sequence). V was pared by 3 bases and J by 5 bases, with 13 bases of the junction left unmatched. The CDR3 loop reads CASSFTVGQGLAHNEQFF. As DNA, the CDR3 is TGTGCCAGCAGCTTCACTGTGGGGCAGGGACTAGCGCACAATGAGCAGTTCTTC.

This CDR3 is CAIRTGGVINEKLFF. The CDR3 nucleotides read TGTGCCATCCGGACAGGGGGCGTTATTAATGAAAAACTGTTTTTT. The V gene is TRBV11-2, the J gene TRBJ1-4, with TRBD1 matching over 11 bases. The V and J ends lost 10 bases and 4 bases, in that order; junction bases with no gene match: 8. The CDR3 extends over 15 amino acids. Per the germline V gene, CDR1 is SGHAT and CDR2 is FQNNGV.

The chain is built from TRBV2 and TRBJ1-5; D may be TRBD1 (6 bases). The CDR3 spans 15 residues. CDR1 and CDR2 from the germline V gene are SNHLY and FYNNEI. V was trimmed by 6 bases and J by 6 bases, leaving 18 bases between them. CDR3 amino acids: CASSSTGIGTQPQHF. The CDR3 coding sequence is TGTGCCAGCAGCAGTACAGGGATTGGGACTCAGCCCCAGCATTTT. Using reference TRBV2 and TRBJ1-5 for the parts outside the CDR3, the full variable domain is EPEVTQTPSHQVTQMGQEVILRCVPISNHLYFYWYRQILGQKVEFLVSFYNNEISEKSEIFDDQFSVERPDGSNFTLKIRSTKLEDSAMYFCASSSTGIGTQPQHFGDGTRLSIL.

This clonotype was seen repeatedly, ten times or more. V is TRBV10-2 and J is TRBJ1-1; TRBD1 might be the D (6 bases). Deletions cut 5 bases from V and 1 base from J, with 8 bases between. The germline gives CDR1 WSHSY, CDR2 SAAADI. The CDR3 covers 13 residues. CDR3 DNA sequence: TGCGCCAGCAGTCAACAGGGGAACACTGAAGCTTTCTTT. Protein product: CASSQQGNTEAFF.